Sequencing of this T cell receptor (beta chain) was carried out in a study of post-analysis software for immune sequencing data. Study information: Included courses were relapsing-remitting and secondary progressive multiple sclerosis; progressive-relapsing multiple sclerosis was also included.

The CDR3 sequence is 14 residues long. V lost 5 bases, J lost 1 base, and 3 bases stayed unmatched. Regarding this clonotype: Its antigen is not known.

Study results and caveats: F measure clustering grouped samples strongly by preparation batch. Significantly decreased normalized Chao1 diversity was recorded for multiple sclerosis patients relative to controls. With TRBV5-6, TRBV5-1 and TRBV20-1 included, a handful of TRBV segments were more frequent in patients than in controls.

Incorporated into the TCR beta cDNA libraries were unique molecular identifiers, which served to reduce PCR and sequencing biases. cDNA molecules numbering 400,000 to 550,000 came from approximately 1 to 10 million T cells. TCRdb used MiXCR to reprocess the PCR reads, holding one entry per CDR3 protein. The sample yields some 370,000 distinct CDR3 sequences, around a third seen once. The V call is TRBV12-3 or TRBV12-4, the J call TRBJ1-2; 8 bases are a match to TRBD1. The sequence came from a girl under 18 with multiple sclerosis. Sequenced material: blood. The DNA for the CDR3 is TGTGCCAGCAGTCGGACAGGGAATAACTATGGCTACACCTTC. Protein product: CASSRTGNNYGYTF.